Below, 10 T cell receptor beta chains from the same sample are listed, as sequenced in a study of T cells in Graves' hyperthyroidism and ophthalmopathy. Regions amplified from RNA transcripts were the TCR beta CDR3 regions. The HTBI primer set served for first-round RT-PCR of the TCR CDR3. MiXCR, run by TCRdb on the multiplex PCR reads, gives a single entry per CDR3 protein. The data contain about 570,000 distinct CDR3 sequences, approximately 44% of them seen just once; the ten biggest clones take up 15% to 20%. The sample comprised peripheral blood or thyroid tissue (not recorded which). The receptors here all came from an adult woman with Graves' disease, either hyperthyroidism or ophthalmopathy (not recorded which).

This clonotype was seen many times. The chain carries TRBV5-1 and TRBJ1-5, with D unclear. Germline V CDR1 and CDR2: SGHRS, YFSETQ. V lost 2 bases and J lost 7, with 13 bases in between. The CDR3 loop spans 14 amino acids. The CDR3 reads CASSFGTVGQPQHF. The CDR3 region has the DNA TGCGCCAGCAGCTTTGGCACAGTGGGGCAGCCCCAGCATTTT.

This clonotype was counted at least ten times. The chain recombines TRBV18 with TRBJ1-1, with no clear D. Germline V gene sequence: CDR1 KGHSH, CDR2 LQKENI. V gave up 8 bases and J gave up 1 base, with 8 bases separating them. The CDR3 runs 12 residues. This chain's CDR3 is CASTTGNTEAFF. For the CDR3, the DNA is TGTGCCAGCACAACCGGGAACACTGAAGCTTTCTTT.

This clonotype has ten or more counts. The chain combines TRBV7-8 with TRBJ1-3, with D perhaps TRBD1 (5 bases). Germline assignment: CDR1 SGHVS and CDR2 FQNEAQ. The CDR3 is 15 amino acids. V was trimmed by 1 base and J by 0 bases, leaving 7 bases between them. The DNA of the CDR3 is TGTGCCAGCAGCTTAGGGAGGGGCTCTGGAAACACCATATATTTT. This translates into CASSLGRGSGNTIYF.

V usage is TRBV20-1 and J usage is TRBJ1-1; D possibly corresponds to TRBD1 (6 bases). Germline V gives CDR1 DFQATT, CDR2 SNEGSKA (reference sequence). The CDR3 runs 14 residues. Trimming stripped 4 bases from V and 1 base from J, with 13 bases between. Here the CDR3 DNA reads TGCAGTGCTACCCAGGGGACGACGAACACTGAAGCTTTCTTT. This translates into CSATQGTTNTEAFF.

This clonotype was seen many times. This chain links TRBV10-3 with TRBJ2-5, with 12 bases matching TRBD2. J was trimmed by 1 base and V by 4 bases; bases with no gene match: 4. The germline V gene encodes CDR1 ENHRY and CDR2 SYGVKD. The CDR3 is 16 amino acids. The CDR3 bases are TGTGCCATCAGTGGAACTAGCGGGAGGATCCAAGAGACCCAGTACTTC. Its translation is CAISGTSGRIQETQYF.

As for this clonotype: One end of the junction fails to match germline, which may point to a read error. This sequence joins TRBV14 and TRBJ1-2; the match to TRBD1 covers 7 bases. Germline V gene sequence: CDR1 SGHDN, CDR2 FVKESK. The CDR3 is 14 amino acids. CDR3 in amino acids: CASSQSGGYYGYTF. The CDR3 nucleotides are TGCGCCAGCAGCCAATCAGGGGGTTACTATGGCTACACCTTC.

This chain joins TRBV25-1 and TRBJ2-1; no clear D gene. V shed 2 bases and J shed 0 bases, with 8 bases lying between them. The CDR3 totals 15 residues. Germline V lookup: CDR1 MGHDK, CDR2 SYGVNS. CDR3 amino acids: CASSEGSSSYNEQFF. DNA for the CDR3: TGTGCCAGCAGTGAAGGATCCAGCTCCTACAATGAGCAGTTCTTC. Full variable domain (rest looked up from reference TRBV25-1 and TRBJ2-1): EADIYQTPRYLVIGTGKKITLECSQTMGHDKMYWYQQDPGMELHLIHYSYGVNSTEKGDLSSESTVSRIRTEHFPLTLESARPSHTSQYLCASSEGSSSYNEQFFGPGTRLTVL.

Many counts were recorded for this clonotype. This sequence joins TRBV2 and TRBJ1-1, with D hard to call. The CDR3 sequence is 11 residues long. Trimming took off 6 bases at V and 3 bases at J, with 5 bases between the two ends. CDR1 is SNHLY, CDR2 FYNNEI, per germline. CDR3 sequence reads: CASRYDTEAFF. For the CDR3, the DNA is TGTGCCAGCAGGTACGACACTGAAGCTTTCTTT.

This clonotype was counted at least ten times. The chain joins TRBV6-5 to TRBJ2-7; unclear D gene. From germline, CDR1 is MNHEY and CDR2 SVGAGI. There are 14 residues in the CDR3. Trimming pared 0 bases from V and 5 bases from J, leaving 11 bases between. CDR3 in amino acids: CASSYSLVDHEQYF. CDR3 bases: TGTGCCAGCAGTTACTCATTAGTTGATCACGAGCAGTACTTC.

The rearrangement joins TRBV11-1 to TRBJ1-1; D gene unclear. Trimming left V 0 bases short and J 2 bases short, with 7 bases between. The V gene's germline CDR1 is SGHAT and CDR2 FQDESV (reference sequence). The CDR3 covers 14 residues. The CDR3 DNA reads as TGTGCCAGCAGCTTAGCGGCAGCAAACACTGAAGCTTTCTTT. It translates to CASSLAAANTEAFF.